What follows are 24 T cell receptor beta chains derived from one specimen sequenced in a study of T cells in women clearing cervical HPV infection (dated by TCRdb to the late 2010s). Receptors were amplified or captured by the immunoSEQ multiplex PCR assay. Imported from immuneACCESS, the table was reduced by TCRdb to in-frame sequences with V and J called. These copies leave out some clones; in studies compared against another copy, an unresolved V gene accounts for under half, and the cause of the remainder is not known. The sample table records 23,000 or so clones. The ten largest account for just over 6% of the sample. Material for sequencing was blood buffy coat. Receptor source: a woman between 18 and 70 years old with a cervical HPV16 infection that either progressed to CIN3+ or cleared (not recorded which).

About this clone itself: The read halts 3 residues ahead of the CDR3 end, with the missing end drawn from the germline J gene. This chain uses TRBV6-1 with TRBJ1-1, with TRBD1 as a possible D gene (5 bases). Trimming cost V 3 bases and J 6 bases, with 5 bases left between them. This CDR3 has 11 residues. CDR1 MNHNS and CDR2 SASEGT come from the germline V gene. CDR3 sequence reads: CASSDRAEAFF. The DNA read from the CDR3 is TGTGCCAGCAGTGACAGGGCTGAA.

About this clone: The observed sequence ends 3 residues before the CDR3 terminus, with the missing tail filled in from the germline J gene. The same CDR3 also results from other DNA sequences found in this sample. The V call is TRBV18, the J call TRBJ2-1; perhaps TRBD1 as D (6 bases). V lost 3 bases, J lost 0 bases, and 21 bases lay in between. The CDR3 totals 19 residues. Germline V gene data show CDR1 as KGHSH and CDR2 as LQKENI. The CDR3 bases that were read are TGTGCCAGCTCACCTCCGGTACAGGGATTTGTGGGCTCCTACAATGAG. Translating gives CASSPPVQGFVGSYNE. The full CDR3 protein reads CASSPPVQGFVGSYNEQFF.

This clone is deemed medium-sized by its frequency. The read is 3 residues too short to cover the CDR3 end, so that end is filled in from the germline J gene. The V gene is TRBV6-1, the J gene TRBJ2-1; TRBD2 matches 10 bases. The CDR3 has 15 residues. V was clipped by 2 bases and J by 9 bases; unmatched bases: 7. Germline V CDR1 and CDR2: MNHNS, SASEGT. The CDR3 reads CASSESAGGPGEQFF. Partial CDR3 DNA: TGTGCCAGCAGTGAATCAGCGGGAGGGCCGGGTGAG.

On this clone itself: The read ends 3 residues shy of where the CDR3 ends; the end is completed using the germline J gene. The V and J genes are TRBV2 and TRBJ1-5; no reliable D call. The germline V and J ends were trimmed by 2 bases and 0 bases, with 11 bases remaining between them. There are 16 residues in the CDR3. CDR1 is SNHLY and CDR2 is FYNNEI in the germline V gene. The covered CDR3 bases are TGTGCCAGCAGTGAATTCGTCAAACTTAGCAATCAGCCC. Protein product: CASSEFVKLSNQP. The full CDR3 protein reads CASSEFVKLSNQPQHF. The full variable domain, with the rest looked up from reference TRBV2 and TRBJ1-5, is EPEVTQTPSHQVTQMGQEVILRCVPISNHLYFYWYRQILGQKVEFLVSFYNNEISEKSEIFDDQFSVERPDGSNFTLKIRSTKLEDSAMYFCASSEFVKLSNQPQHFGDGTRLSIL.

In regard to this clone: The CDR3 end is not reached by the read, which stops 3 residues before it; the germline J gene fills it in. The chain links TRBV2 to TRBJ2-3; TRBD1 matches 9 bases. The germline CDR1 and CDR2 sequences are SNHLY and FYNNEI. The CDR3 sequence is 14 residues long. J gave up 6 bases and V 6 bases, and 7 bases lay outside the gene matches. The CDR3 is CASSWTGARDTQYF. The CDR3 DNA, read in part, is TGTGCCAGCAGCTGGACAGGGGCGCGGGATACG.

Concerning this clone itself: The read is 3 residues too short to cover the CDR3 end, so that end is filled in from the germline J gene. V usage is TRBV28 and J usage is TRBJ1-6; a possible D gene is TRBD1 (6 bases). The CDR3 sequence is 14 residues long. From germline, CDR1 is MDHEN and CDR2 SYDVKM. V was trimmed by 8 bases and J by 6 bases, leaving 14 bases between them. The sequenced CDR3 bases are TGTGCCAGCCTAAGGACAGCCCGTAATTCACCC. This codes for CASLRTARNSP. The full-length CDR3 reads as CASLRTARNSPLHF. Using reference TRBV28 and TRBJ1-6 for the parts outside the CDR3, the full variable domain is DVKVTQSSRYLVKRTGEKVFLECVQDMDHENMFWYRQDPGLGLRLIYFSYDVKMKEKGDIPEGYSVSREKKERFSLILESASTNQTSMYLCASLRTARNSPLHFGNGTRLTVT.

Remarks on this clone: Read coverage stops 3 residues before the CDR3 terminus; the germline J gene supplies the remainder. The rearrangement uses TRBV2 and TRBJ2-6, with 7 bases aligning to TRBD1. Germline trimming cut 5 bases from V and 4 bases from J; bases unmatched to any gene: 8. The CDR3 contains 16 residues. Germline V lookup: CDR1 SNHLY, CDR2 FYNNEI. The CDR3 DNA, read in part, is TGTGCCAGCAGTCTAACCGAGGGGGCGGGGGCCAACGTC. Protein sequence: CASSLTEGAGANV. The CDR3 in its entirety is CASSLTEGAGANVLTF. The whole variable domain, remainder taken from reference TRBV2 and TRBJ2-6, is EPEVTQTPSHQVTQMGQEVILRCVPISNHLYFYWYRQILGQKVEFLVSFYNNEISEKSEIFDDQFSVERPDGSNFTLKIRSTKLEDSAMYFCASSLTEGAGANVLTFGAGSRLTVL.

Points on this clone: The CDR3 end falls 3 residues outside the read, so it is completed with the germline J gene. The chain couples TRBV18 to TRBJ1-1; TRBD1 aligns across 8 bases. The CDR3 consists of 14 residues. J was trimmed by 2 bases and V by 3 bases; bases with no gene match: 2. Germline assignment: CDR1 KGHSH and CDR2 LQKENI. CDR3 protein: CASSPRGLNTEAFF. The CDR3 bases that were read are TGTGCCAGCTCACCCAGGGGGCTTAACACTGAA.

For this clone: Read sequence stops 3 residues before the CDR3 end, and the germline J gene provides the missing end. This chain links TRBV5-1 with TRBJ2-5; 13 positions agree with TRBD2. V shed 5 bases, J shed 5 bases, and the junction held 6 bases outside the gene matches. CDR1 and CDR2 from the germline V gene are SGHRS and YFSETQ. There are 15 residues in the CDR3. This CDR3 reads CASRETSGRAETQYF. The sequenced CDR3 bases are TGCGCCAGCAGGGAAACTAGCGGGAGGGCCGAGACC.

As to this clone: The CDR3 extends 3 residues past the end of the read, so its final part is completed from the germline J gene. V gene TRBV5-1 combines with J gene TRBJ2-1, with D possibly matching TRBD2 (6 bases). CDR3 length: 16 residues. Germline loops: CDR1 SGHRS, CDR2 YFSETQ. V lost 0 bases to trimming and J lost 0 bases, with 10 bases between them. The CDR3 bases that were read are TGCGCCAGCAGCTTGGGGGGACTTGACTCCTACAATGAG. Residues: CASSLGGLDSYNE. From start to end, the CDR3 is CASSLGGLDSYNEQFF.

As concerns this clone: From the germline J gene comes the end of the CDR3, since the read stops 3 residues before it. The V gene is TRBV6-2 or TRBV6-3, the J gene TRBJ2-7; 7 bases match TRBD1. CDR1 is MNHEY, CDR2 SVGEGT, per germline. The CDR3 extends over 16 amino acids. The V gene end was trimmed by 6 bases and the J gene end by 0 bases; junction bases not matched to a gene: 11. CDR3 amino acids: CASRTVRQGFSYEQYF. CDR3 DNA (partial): TGTGCCAGCAGGACAGTCAGACAGGGCTTCTCCTACGAG.

Worth noting for this clone: The missing CDR3 end, 3 residues past where the read stops, is filled in from the germline J gene. This rearrangement joins TRBV19 to TRBJ2-1; TRBD1 agrees at 9 bases. V was clipped by 9 bases and J by 6 bases; unmatched bases: 12. In germline, CDR1 is LNHDA, CDR2 SQIVND (reference sequence). The CDR3 extends over 15 amino acids. The chain's CDR3 is CASRSPGQGTNEQFF. The CDR3 bases that were read are TGTGCCAGCAGATCCCCAGGACAGGGGACCAATGAG.

A note on this clone: The read comes to an end 3 residues before the CDR3 does, leaving the germline J gene to fill in the end. The chain employs TRBV5-5 and TRBJ1-4; TRBD1 matches 8 bases. The CDR3 covers 15 residues. The ends lost 4 bases at V and 5 bases at J; junction bases unmatched: 7. Germline loops: CDR1 SGHKS, CDR2 YYEKEE (reference sequence). CDR3: CASSLRGRGNEKLFF. Partial CDR3 DNA: TGTGCCAGCAGCCTCAGGGGGCGGGGGAATGAAAAA.

For this clone: The read terminates 3 residues ahead of where the CDR3 ends, so the germline J gene completes it. The chain is built from TRBV6-1 and TRBJ1-1, with 8 bases aligning to TRBD1. V dropped 2 bases and J dropped 3; count of bases not matched to a gene: 11. This CDR3 contains 17 residues. Germline CDR1 MNHNS, CDR2 SASEGT. This CDR3 is CASSEPDRGYPDTEAFF. The DNA read from the CDR3 is TGTGCCAGCAGTGAACCAGACAGGGGCTACCCAGACACTGAA.

Comments on this clone: The CDR3 is cut off 3 residues early in the read; its end comes from the germline J gene. The chain is built from TRBV20-1 and TRBJ2-5, with 9 bases matching TRBD1. Germline V gene lookup returns CDR1 DFQATT and CDR2 SNEGSKA (reference sequence). The V segment lost 3 bases and the J segment 5 bases; nucleotides outside the gene matches: 4. The CDR3 spans 13 residues. The CDR3 is CSARVTGGETQYF. The DNA read from the CDR3 is TGCAGTGCTAGGGTGACAGGGGGGGAGACC.

Details on this clone: The read is 3 residues too short to cover the CDR3 end, so that end is filled in from the germline J gene. The chain combines TRBV19 with TRBJ2-2, with 12 bases aligning to TRBD2. Trimming cost V 4 bases and J 7 bases; bases outside gene matches: 4. In germline, CDR1 is LNHDA, CDR2 SQIVND (reference sequence). The CDR3 sequence is 15 residues long. CDR3 DNA, as far as it was read: TGTGCCAGTAGTACCCCGACTAGCGGGAGCGGGGAG. This codes for CASSTPTSGSGE. The whole CDR3 sequence is CASSTPTSGSGELFF. Complete variable domain (other parts from reference TRBV19 and TRBJ2-2): DGGITQSPKYLFRKEGQNVTLSCEQNLNHDAMYWYRQDPGQGLRLIYYSQIVNDFQKGDIAEGYSVSREKKESFPLTVTSAQKNPTAFYLCASSTPTSGSGELFFGEGSRLTVL.

As for this clone: The read comes to an end 3 residues before the CDR3 does, leaving the germline J gene to fill in the end. The chain employs TRBV20-1 and TRBJ2-3; 13 bases are shared with TRBD2. CDR1 and CDR2 (germline): DFQATT, SNEGSKA (reference sequence). V shed 1 base and J 5 bases; nucleotides not matched to a gene: 9. This CDR3 is 17 amino acids long. The CDR3 loop reads CSARGFGLAGVIDTQYF. Incomplete CDR3 DNA: TGCAGTGCTAGAGGTTTCGGACTAGCGGGAGTGATAGATACG.

A word on this clone: Germline is not matched at one junction end, which may reflect a read error. The DNA ends 3 residues before the CDR3 does, and the rest of the CDR3 is filled in from the germline J gene. The chain joins TRBV4-1 to TRBJ1-5; 8 positions agree with TRBD1. Germline CDR1 MGHRA, CDR2 YSYEKL. The CDR3 extends over 17 amino acids. The CDR3 DNA, read in part, is TGCGCCAGCAGCCAAGATCCCTCTGCAGGGGGCAACCAGCCC. It codes for CASSQDPSAGGNQP. The entire CDR3 is CASSQDPSAGGNQPQHF.

Points on this clone: The read terminates 3 residues ahead of where the CDR3 ends, so the germline J gene completes it. V usage is TRBV30 and J usage is TRBJ1-1; TRBD1 matches 8 bases. The CDR3 spans 13 residues. V was pared by 3 bases and J by 3 bases, with 3 bases of the junction left unmatched. Germline CDR1 GTSNPN, CDR2 SVGIG (reference sequence). The CDR3 sequence: CAWRDREDTEAFF. CDR3 DNA (partial): TGTGCCTGGAGGGACAGGGAGGACACTGAA.

Comment on this clone: Coverage ceases 3 residues before the CDR3 finishes, and the germline J gene fills in the end. The chain uses TRBV5-1 and TRBJ1-1, with 7 bases lining up with TRBD1. V shed 2 bases and J 6 bases; nucleotides not matched to a gene: 16. Germline V gene data show CDR1 as SGHRS and CDR2 as YFSETQ. CDR3 length equals 17 residues. The DNA read from the CDR3 is TGCGCCAGCAGCTTTGACAGGGTCCTGTCATCGAGCCCTGAA. Translation: CASSFDRVLSSSPE. The full-length CDR3 reads as CASSFDRVLSSSPEAFF.

Notes on this clone: Read data end 3 residues before the CDR3 end; the end is taken from the germline J gene. The chain links TRBV6-4 to TRBJ2-6; tentative D call: TRBD2 (6 bases). The CDR3 length is 16 residues. V lost 0 bases and J lost 0, with 6 bases in between. CDR1 and CDR2 (germline): MRHNA, SNTAGT. This CDR3 reads CASSDSGGSGANVLTF. Incomplete CDR3 DNA: TGTGCCAGCAGTGACTCGGGGGGCTCTGGGGCCAACGTC.

Of note for this clone: The observed sequence ends 3 residues before the CDR3 terminus, with the missing tail filled in from the germline J gene. This rearrangement joins TRBV6-2 or TRBV6-3 to TRBJ2-7; D is uncertain. This CDR3 has 11 amino acids. The germline V and J ends were trimmed by 6 bases and 2 bases, with 5 bases remaining between them. Germline V gives CDR1 MNHEY, CDR2 SVGEGT. CDR3 region: CASSAAYEQYF. The sequenced CDR3 bases are TGTGCCAGCAGCGCAGCCTACGAG.

Comment on this clone: The read ends 3 residues before the CDR3 terminus; that terminus is restored from the germline J gene. V gene TRBV19 combines with J gene TRBJ2-2; perhaps TRBD1 as D (5 bases). With 1 base removed from V and 4 bases from J, the gap between germline ends came to 10 bases. CDR1 and CDR2 from the germline V gene are LNHDA and SQIVND (reference sequence). The CDR3 is made up of 15 amino acids. The CDR3 loop reads CASSIAGQGTGELFF. The DNA read from the CDR3 is TGTGCCAGTAGTATAGCCGGGCAGGGCACCGGGGAG. The full variable domain, its missing parts supplied by reference TRBV19 and TRBJ2-2, is DGGITQSPKYLFRKEGQNVTLSCEQNLNHDAMYWYRQDPGQGLRLIYYSQIVNDFQKGDIAEGYSVSREKKESFPLTVTSAQKNPTAFYLCASSIAGQGTGELFFGEGSRLTVL.

Notes on this clone: The CDR3 end is not reached by the read, which stops 3 residues before it; the germline J gene fills it in. The chain combines TRBV4-1 with TRBJ2-3; 10 bases agree with TRBD2. The J segment lost 5 bases and the V segment lost 8 bases, leaving 10 bases of the junction unmatched. The germline V gene has CDR1 MGHRA and CDR2 YSYEKL. CDR3 size: 15 residues. The sequenced part of the CDR3 DNA is TGCGCCAGCTCCCCTCGGGCTAGCGGGAGAGATACG. Translation gives CASSPRASGRDT. The whole CDR3 sequence is CASSPRASGRDTQYF.